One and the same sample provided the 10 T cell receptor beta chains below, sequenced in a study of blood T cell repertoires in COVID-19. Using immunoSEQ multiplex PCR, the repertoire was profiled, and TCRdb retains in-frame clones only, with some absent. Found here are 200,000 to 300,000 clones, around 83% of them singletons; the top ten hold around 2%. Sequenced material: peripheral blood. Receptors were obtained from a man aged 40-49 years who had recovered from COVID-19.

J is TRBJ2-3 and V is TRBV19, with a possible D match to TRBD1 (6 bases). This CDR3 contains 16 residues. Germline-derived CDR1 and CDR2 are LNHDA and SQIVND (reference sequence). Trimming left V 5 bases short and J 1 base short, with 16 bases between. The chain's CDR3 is CASSEFTGTRTDTQYF. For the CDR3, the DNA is TGTGCCAGTAGTGAATTTACAGGGACCCGCACAGATACGCAGTATTTT.

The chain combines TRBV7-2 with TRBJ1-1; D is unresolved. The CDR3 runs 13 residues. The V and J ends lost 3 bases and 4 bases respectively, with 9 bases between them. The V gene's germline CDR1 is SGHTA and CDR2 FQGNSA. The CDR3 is CASSLSDFTEAFF. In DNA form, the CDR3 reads TGTGCCAGCAGCTTGAGTGACTTCACTGAAGCTTTCTTT.

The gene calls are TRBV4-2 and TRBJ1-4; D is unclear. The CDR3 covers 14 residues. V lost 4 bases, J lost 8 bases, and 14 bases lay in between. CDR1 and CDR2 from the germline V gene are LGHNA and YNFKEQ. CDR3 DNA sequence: TGTGCCAGCAGCCTGAGGGAAGGTCGCGAAAAACTGTTTTTT. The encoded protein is CASSLREGREKLFF.

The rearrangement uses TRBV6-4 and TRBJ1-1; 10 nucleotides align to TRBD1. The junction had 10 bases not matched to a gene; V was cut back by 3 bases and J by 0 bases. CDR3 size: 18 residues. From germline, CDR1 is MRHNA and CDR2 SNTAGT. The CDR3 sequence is CASSDGQGDFSMNTEAFF. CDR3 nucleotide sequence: TGTGCCAGCAGTGATGGACAGGGGGATTTCTCCATGAACACTGAAGCTTTCTTT.

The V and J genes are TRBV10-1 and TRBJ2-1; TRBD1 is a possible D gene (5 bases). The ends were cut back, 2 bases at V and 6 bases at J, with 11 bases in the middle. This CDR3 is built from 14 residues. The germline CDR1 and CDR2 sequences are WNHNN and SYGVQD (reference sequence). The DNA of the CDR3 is TGCGCCAGCAGTGAGAGGGGATTGAGCAATGAGCAGTTCTTC. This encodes CASSERGLSNEQFF.

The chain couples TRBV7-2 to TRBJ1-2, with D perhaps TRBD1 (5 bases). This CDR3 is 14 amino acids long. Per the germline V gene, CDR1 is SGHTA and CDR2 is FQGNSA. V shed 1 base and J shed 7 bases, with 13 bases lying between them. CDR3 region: CASSLEGGVGGYTF. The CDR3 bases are TGTGCCAGCAGCTTAGAGGGAGGGGTAGGTGGCTACACCTTC.

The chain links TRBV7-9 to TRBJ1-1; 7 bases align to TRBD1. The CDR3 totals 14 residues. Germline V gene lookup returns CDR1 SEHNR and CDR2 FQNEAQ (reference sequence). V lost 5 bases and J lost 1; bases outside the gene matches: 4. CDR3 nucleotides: TGTGCCAGCAGCAAAAGACAGGGGAACACTGAAGCTTTCTTT. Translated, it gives CASSKRQGNTEAFF.

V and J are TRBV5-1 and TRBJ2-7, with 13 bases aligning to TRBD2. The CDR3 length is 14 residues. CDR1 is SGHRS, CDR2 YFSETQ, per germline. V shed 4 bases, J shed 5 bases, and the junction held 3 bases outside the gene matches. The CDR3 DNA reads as TGCGCCAGCAGCCCGACTAGCGGGAGGAACGAGCAGTACTTC. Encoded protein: CASSPTSGRNEQYF.

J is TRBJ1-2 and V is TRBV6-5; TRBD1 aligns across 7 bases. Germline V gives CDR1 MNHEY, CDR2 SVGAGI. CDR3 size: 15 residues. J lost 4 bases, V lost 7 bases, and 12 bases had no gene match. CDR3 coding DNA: TGTGCCAGCACCCCCAGGGGCGGGACAGCCTATGGCTACACCTTC. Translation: CASTPRGGTAYGYTF.

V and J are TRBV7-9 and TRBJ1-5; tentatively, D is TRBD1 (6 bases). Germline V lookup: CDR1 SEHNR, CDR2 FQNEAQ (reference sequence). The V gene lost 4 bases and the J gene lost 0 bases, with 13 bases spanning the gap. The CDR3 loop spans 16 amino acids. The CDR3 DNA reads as TGTGCCAGCAGCTCCTCCGACAGGAATAGCAATCAGCCCCAGCATTTT. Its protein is CASSSSDRNSNQPQHF. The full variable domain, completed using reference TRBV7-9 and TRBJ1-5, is DTGVSQNPRHKITKRGQNVTFRCDPISEHNRLYWYRQTLGQGPEFLTYFQNEAQLEKSRLLSDRFSAERPKGSFSTLEIQRTEQGDSAMYLCASSSSDRNSNQPQHFGDGTRLSIL.